The rows below give T cell receptor beta chains drawn from one sample of a study of control samples from healthy donors and cancer patients. The protocol was immunoSEQ multiplex PCR, while the TCRdb copy is restricted to in-frame clones and leaves out a portion. The sample contains 120,000 or so clones, 80% to 95% of which appear only once. The specimen was blood. All receptors derive from a man in his late teens or twenties in good health. The CDR3 runs from the conserved cysteine through the conserved F or W. The size of a clone is reported for some rows only, either as once, few or many, or as a class for expanded clones.

>14|TRBJ2-1|TRBV5-1|NA
CASSTDRGGNEQFF
>14|TRBJ2-3|TRBV24-1|NA
CATSEKSRTDTQYF
>14|TRBJ2-3|TRBV5-6|NA
CASSPRLKLDTQYF
>13|TRBJ2-3|TRBV6-2/TRBV6-3|NA
CASSYSTLSTQYF
>14|TRBJ2-2|TRBV12-5|once
CASGRGVTAGELFF
>16|TRBJ2-1|TRBV29-1|NA
CSVDFGRGASYNEQFF
>14|TRBJ2-3|TRBV9|NA
CASSEAVFTDTQYF
>13|TRBJ1-2|TRBV7-9|NA
CASSLGRGDGYTF
>15|TRBJ2-1|TRBV5-1|NA
CASSLEGITYNEQFF
>12|TRBJ1-2|TRBV5-4|NA
CASSPQGGGYTF
>14|TRBJ1-5|TRBV13|NA
CASSSGQSNQPQHF
>12|TRBJ1-2|TRBV2|NA
CASSARNYGYTF